The table lists the clone carrying this TCR beta chain with a few counts. Its antigen is unidentified. The sample belongs to a study of T-cell memory formation after mild COVID-19. Whole-study findings and limits: The main location of contracting CD4+ clones was CM and EM, and that of contracting CD8+ clones was EMRA.

CDR3 length equals 15 residues. The germline V and J ends were trimmed by 5 bases and 2 bases, with 11 bases remaining between them. CDR1 and CDR2 from the germline V gene are KGHDR and SFDVKD. TCR alpha and TCR beta cDNA libraries carrying sample barcodes and UMIs came from 5'RACE with constant-segment primers. One entry per CDR3 protein results from TCRdb running MiXCR on the 5' RACE reads. The sample records fewer than 500,000 distinct CDR3 sequences, roughly 25% being singletons. This chain joins TRBV24-1 and TRBJ2-2; no firm D call. This sequence was found in an adult woman who had mild COVID-19 (a few samples of this study predate the infection). Cell type and time point are not known. Sequenced material: PBMCs or a T cell subset sorted from them (not recorded which). The CDR3 region has the DNA TGTGCCACCAGTGGATCTGGGTCTAACACCGGGGAGCTGTTTTTT. Its translation is CATSGSGSNTGELFF.